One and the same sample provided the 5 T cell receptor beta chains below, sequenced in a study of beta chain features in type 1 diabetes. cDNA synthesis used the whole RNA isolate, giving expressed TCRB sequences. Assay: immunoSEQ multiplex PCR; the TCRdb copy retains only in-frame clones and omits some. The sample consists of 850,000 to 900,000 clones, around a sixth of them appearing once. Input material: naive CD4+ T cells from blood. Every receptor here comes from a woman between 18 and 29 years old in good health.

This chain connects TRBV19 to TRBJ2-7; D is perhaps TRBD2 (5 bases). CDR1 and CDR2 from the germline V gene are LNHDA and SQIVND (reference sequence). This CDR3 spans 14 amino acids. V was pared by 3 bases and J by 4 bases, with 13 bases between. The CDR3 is CASSIVGRTYEQYF. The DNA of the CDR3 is TGTGCCAGTAGTATCGTGGGCAGGACTTACGAGCAGTACTTC.

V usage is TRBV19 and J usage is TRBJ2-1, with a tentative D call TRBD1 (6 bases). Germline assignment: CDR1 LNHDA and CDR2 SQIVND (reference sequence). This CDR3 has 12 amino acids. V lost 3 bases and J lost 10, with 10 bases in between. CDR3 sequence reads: CASSILQGEQFF. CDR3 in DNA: TGTGCCAGTAGTATCCTACAGGGAGAGCAGTTCTTC.

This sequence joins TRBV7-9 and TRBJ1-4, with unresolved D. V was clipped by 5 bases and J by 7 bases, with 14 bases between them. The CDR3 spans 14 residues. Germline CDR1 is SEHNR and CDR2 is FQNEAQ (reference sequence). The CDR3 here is CASSGFDRGEKLFF. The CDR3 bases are TGTGCCAGCAGCGGGTTTGATCGGGGTGAAAAACTGTTTTTT.

Here the CDR3 reads CASSLGPDSNQPQHF. The CDR3 region has the DNA TGCGCCAGCAGCCTGGGGCCTGATAGCAATCAGCCCCAGCATTTT. The V and J genes are TRBV5-1 and TRBJ1-5, with a possible D match to TRBD1 (5 bases). Deletions cut 4 bases from V and 0 bases from J, with 11 bases between. CDR1 SGHRS and CDR2 YFSETQ come from the germline V gene. The CDR3 length is 15 residues.

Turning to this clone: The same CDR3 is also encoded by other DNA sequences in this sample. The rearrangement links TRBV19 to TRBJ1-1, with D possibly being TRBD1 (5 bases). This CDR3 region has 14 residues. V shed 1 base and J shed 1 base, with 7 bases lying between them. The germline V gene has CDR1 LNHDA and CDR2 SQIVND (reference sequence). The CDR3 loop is CASSIGGTNTEAFF. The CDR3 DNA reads TGTGCCAGTAGTATAGGGGGGACGAACACTGAAGCTTTCTTT.